This T cell receptor beta chain was sequenced during a study of T cell responses to AZD1222 COVID-19 vaccine. Study-level results: Donors were largely white British and mainly female; clonal diversity was possibly underestimated. CD4 TCRs linked to vaccination spanned spike, dominating at 160-218 and 743-854.

This clone was counted only a few times. Its antigen remains unidentified. Trimming cost V 7 bases and J 3 bases, with 19 bases left between them. The V gene's germline CDR1 is LNHDA and CDR2 SQIVND (reference sequence). The CDR3 totals 16 residues. Clones were read by immunoSEQ multiplex PCR, and TCRdb kept only the in-frame ones, dropping some. The sample lists about 140,000 clones; about 91% were seen once. This clonotype was sampled from an adult who received the AZD1222 COVID-19 vaccine. The genes are TRBV19 and TRBJ1-3; perhaps TRBD1 as D (6 bases). Specimen: peripheral blood, collected 28 days after the second AZD1222 dose. CDR3 nucleotides: TGTGCCAGTACCCCTGGGGGGGGCCCTGGTGGAAACACCATATATTTT. This gives the protein CASTPGGGPGGNTIYF.